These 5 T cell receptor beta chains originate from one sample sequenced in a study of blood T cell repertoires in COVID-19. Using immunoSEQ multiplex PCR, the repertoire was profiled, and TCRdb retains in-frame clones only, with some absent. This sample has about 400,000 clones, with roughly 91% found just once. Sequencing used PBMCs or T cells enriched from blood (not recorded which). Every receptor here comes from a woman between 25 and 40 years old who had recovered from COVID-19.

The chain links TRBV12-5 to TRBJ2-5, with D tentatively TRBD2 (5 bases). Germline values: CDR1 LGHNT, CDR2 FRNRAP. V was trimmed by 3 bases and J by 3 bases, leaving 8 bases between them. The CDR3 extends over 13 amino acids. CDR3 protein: CASGFDGEETQYF. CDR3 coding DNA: TGTGCTAGTGGTTTCGACGGGGAAGAGACCCAGTACTTC.

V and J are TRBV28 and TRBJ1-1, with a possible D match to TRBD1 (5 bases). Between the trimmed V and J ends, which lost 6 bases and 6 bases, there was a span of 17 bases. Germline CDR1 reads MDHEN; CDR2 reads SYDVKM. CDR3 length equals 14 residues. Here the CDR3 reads CASSSGAGFAEAFF. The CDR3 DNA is TGTGCCAGCAGCAGCGGGGCTGGGTTCGCTGAAGCTTTCTTT.

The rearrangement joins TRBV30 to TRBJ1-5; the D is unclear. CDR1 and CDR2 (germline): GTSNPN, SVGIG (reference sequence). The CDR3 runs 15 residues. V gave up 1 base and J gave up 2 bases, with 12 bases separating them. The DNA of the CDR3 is TGTGCCTGGAGTGGTTTGAGAACAGGCAATCAGCCCCAGCATTTT. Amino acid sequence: CAWSGLRTGNQPQHF.

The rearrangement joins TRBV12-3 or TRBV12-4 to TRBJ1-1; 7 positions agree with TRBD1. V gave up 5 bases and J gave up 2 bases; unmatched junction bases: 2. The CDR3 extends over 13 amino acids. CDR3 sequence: CASSGQANTEAFF. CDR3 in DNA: TGTGCCAGCAGTGGACAGGCCAACACTGAAGCTTTCTTT.

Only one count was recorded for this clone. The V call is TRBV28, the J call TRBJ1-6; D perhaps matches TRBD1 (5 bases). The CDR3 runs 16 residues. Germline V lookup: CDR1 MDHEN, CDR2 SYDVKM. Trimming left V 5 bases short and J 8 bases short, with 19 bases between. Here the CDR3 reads CASSATAPGRDSPLHF. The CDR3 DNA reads TGTGCCAGCAGTGCGACAGCGCCCGGCCGGGATTCACCCCTCCACTTT.